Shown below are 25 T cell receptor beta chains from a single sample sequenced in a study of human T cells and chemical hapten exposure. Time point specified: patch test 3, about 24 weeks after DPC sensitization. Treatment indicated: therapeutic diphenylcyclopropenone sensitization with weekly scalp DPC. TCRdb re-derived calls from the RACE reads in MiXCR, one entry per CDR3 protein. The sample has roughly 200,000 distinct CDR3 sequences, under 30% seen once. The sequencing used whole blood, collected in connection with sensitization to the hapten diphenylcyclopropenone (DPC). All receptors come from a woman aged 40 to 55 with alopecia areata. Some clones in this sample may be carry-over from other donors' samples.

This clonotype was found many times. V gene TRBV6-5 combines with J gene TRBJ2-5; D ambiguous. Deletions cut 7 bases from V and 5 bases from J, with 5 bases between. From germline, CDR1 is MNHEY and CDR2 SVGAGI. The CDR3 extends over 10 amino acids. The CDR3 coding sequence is TGTGCCAGCACCGGGGAGACCCAGTACTTC. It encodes CASTGETQYF.

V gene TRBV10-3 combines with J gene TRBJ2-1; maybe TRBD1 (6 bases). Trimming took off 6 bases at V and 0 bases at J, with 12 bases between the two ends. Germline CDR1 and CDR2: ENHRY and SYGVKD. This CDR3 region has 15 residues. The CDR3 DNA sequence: TGTGCCATCAGGGCACAGGGAAGCTCCTACAATGAGCAGTTCTTC. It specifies CAIRAQGSSYNEQFF.

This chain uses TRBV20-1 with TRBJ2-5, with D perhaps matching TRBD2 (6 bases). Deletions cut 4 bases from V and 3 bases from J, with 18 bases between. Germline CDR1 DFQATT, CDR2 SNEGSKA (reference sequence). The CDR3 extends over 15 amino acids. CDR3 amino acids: CSANLGGRIKETQYF. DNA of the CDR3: TGCAGTGCTAACCTTGGGGGGAGGATCAAAGAGACCCAGTACTTC.

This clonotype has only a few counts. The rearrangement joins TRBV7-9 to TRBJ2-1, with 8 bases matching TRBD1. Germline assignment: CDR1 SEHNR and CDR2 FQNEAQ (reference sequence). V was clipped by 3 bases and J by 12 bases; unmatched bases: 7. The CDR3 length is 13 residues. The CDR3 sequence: CASSFAGGPGQFF. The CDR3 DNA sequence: TGTGCCAGCAGCTTCGCAGGGGGCCCGGGGCAGTTCTTC.

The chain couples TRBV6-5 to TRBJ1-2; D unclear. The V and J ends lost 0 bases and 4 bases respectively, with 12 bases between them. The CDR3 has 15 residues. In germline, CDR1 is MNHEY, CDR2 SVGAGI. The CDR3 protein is CASSYSLGSGYGYTF. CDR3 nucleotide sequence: TGTGCCAGCAGTTACTCGTTGGGCTCGGGCTATGGCTACACCTTC.

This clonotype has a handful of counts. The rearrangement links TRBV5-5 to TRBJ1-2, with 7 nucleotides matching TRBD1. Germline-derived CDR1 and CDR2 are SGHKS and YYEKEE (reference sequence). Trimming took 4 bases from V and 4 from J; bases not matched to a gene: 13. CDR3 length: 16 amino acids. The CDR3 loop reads CASSLIPGQRGYGYTF. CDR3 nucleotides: TGTGCCAGCAGCCTGATACCGGGACAGAGGGGCTATGGCTACACCTTC.

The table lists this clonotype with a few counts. CDR3 nucleotide sequence: TGTGCCAGCTCTGGCGGGTACTCCTACAATGAGCAGTTCTTC. Its protein is CASSGGYSYNEQFF. The chain carries TRBV27 and TRBJ2-1; D might be TRBD2 (5 bases). There are 14 residues in the CDR3. Germline V gene sequence: CDR1 MNHEY, CDR2 SMNVEV (reference sequence). V was cut by 8 bases and J by 0 bases, with 11 bases left in between.

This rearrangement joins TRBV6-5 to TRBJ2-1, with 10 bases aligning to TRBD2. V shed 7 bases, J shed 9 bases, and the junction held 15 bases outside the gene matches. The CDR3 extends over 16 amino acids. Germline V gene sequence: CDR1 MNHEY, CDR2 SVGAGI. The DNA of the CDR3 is TGTGCCAGCACCAACCCTAGCGGGAGATCACCAAGTGAGCAGTTCTTC. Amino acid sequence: CASTNPSGRSPSEQFF.

CDR3 protein: CASGTDGPIVYTF. In DNA form, the CDR3 reads TGTGCCAGCGGAACCGACGGGCCGATTGTTTACACCTTC. The V gene is TRBV6-5, the J gene TRBJ1-2; D not resolved. Trimming left V 8 bases short and J 11 bases short, with 21 bases between. Germline-derived CDR1 and CDR2 are MNHEY and SVGAGI. This CDR3 is built from 13 residues.

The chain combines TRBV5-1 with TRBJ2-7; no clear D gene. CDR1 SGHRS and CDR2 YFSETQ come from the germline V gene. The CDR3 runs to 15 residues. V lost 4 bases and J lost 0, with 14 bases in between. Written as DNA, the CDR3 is TGCGCCAGCAGCCCCAGCCCATTAAGCTCCTACGAGCAGTACTTC. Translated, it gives CASSPSPLSSYEQYF.

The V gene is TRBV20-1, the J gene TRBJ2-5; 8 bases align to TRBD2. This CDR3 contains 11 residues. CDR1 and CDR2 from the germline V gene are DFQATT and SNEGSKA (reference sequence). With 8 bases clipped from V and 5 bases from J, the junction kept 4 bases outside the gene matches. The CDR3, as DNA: TGCAGTATCGGGGGGGGGGAGACCCAGTACTTC. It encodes CSIGGGETQYF.

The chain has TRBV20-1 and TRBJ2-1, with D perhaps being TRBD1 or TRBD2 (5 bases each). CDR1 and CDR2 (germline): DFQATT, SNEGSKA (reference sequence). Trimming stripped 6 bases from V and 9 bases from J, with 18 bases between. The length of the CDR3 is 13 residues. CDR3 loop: CSAGVSLLPEQFF. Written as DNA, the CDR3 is TGCAGTGCGGGGGTTTCTCTGCTTCCTGAGCAGTTCTTC.

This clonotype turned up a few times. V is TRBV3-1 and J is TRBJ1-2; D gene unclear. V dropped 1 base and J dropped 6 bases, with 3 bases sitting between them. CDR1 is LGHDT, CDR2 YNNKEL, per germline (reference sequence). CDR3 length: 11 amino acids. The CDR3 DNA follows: TGTGCCAGCAGCCAAGTCAATGGCTACACCTTC. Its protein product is CASSQVNGYTF.

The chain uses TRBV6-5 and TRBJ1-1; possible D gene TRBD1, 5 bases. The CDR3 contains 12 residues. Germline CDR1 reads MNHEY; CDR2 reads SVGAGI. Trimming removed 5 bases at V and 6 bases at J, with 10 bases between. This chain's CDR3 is CASSKRGAEAFF. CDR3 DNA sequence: TGTGCCAGCAGTAAACGGGGGGCTGAAGCTTTCTTT.

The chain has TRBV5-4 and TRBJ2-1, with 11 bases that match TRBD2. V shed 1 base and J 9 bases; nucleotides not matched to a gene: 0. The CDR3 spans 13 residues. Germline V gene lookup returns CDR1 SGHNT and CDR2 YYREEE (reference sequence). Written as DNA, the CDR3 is TGTGCCAGCAGCTTGACTAGCGGGAGTGAGCAGTTCTTC. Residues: CASSLTSGSEQFF.

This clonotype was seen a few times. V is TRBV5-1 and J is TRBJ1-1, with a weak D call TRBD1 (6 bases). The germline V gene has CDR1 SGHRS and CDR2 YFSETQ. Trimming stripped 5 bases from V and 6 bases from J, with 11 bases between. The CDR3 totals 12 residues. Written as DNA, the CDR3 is TGCGCCAGCAGGGGGTGGGGGCCTGAAGCTTTCTTT. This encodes CASRGWGPEAFF.

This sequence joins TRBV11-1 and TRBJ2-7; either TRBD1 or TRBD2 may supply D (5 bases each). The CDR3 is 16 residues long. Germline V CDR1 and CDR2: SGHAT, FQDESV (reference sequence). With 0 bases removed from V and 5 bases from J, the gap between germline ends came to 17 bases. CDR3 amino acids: CASSLALGEVAHEQYF. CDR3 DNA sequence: TGTGCCAGCAGCTTAGCGTTGGGGGAAGTTGCACACGAGCAGTACTTC.

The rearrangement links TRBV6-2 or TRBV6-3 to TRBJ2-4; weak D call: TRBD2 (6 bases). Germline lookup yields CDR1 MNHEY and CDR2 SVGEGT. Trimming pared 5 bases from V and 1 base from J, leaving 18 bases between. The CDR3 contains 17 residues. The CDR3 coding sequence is TGTGCCAGCAGTAATTTCGCGAGTCTAGCGGCCAAAAACATTCAGTACTTC. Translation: CASSNFASLAAKNIQYF.

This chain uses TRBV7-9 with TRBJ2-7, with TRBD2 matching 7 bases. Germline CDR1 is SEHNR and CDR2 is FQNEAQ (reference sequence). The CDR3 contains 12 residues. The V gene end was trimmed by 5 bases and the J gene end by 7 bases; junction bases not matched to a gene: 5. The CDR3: CASSPQGLEQYF. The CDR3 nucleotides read TGTGCCAGCAGCCCGCAGGGACTAGAGCAGTACTTC.

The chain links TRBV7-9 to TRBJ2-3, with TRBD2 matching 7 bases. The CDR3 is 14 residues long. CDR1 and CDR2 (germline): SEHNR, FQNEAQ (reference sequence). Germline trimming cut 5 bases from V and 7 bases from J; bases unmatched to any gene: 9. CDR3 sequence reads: CASSNQGSGYTQYF. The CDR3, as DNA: TGTGCCAGCAGCAACCAGGGTAGCGGGTATACGCAGTATTTT.

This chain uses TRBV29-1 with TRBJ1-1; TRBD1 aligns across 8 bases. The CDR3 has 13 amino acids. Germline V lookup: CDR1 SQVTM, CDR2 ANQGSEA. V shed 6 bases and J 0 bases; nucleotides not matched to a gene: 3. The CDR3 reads CSVTGGLNTEAFF. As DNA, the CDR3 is TGCAGCGTAACAGGGGGATTGAACACTGAAGCTTTCTTT.

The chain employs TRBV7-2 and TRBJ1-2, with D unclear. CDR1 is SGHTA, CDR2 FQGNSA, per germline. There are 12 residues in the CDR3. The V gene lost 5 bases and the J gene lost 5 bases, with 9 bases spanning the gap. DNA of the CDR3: TGTGCCAGCAGCCAGACGGGGTATGGCTACACCTTC. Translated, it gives CASSQTGYGYTF.

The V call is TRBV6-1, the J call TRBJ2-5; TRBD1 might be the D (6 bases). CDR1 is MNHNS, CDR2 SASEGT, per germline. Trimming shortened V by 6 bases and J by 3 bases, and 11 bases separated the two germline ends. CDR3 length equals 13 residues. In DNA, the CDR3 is TGTGCCAGCAGAGCGACAGGCAAAGAGACCCAGTACTTC. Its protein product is CASRATGKETQYF.

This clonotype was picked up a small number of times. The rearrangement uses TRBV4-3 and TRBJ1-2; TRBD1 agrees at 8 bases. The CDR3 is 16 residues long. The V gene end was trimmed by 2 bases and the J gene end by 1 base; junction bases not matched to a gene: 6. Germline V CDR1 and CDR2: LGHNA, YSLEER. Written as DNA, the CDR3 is TGCGCCAGCAGCCAATCAGGGGGCATGGATAACTATGGCTACACCTTC. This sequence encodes CASSQSGGMDNYGYTF.

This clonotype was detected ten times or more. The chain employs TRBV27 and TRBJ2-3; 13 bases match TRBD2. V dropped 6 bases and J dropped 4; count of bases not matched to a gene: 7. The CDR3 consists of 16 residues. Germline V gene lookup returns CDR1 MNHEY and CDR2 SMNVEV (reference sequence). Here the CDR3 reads CASSSLGTSGADTQYF. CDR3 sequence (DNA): TGTGCCAGCAGCTCTCTGGGGACTAGCGGGGCAGATACGCAGTATTTT.